Shown below are 6 T cell receptor beta chains from a single sample sequenced in a study of blood T cell repertoires in COVID-19. The assay was immunoSEQ multiplex PCR, and TCRdb's table has in-frame clones only and misses some. Altogether 200,000 to 250,000 clones are present, about 91% being singletons, with the ten largest covering over 12%. Sequencing input: PBMCs or T cells enriched from blood (not recorded which). The receptors stem from a woman aged 50 to 60 with acute COVID-19.

CDR3 protein: CASSLWAGGYEQYF. In nucleotides, the CDR3 is TGTGCCAGCAGCTTATGGGCAGGTGGCTACGAGCAGTACTTC. J is TRBJ2-7 and V is TRBV7-8, with D unresolved. CDR1 is SGHVS, CDR2 FQNEAQ, per germline. There are 14 residues in the CDR3. Trimming removed 2 bases from V and 3 bases from J, with 11 bases in between. Complete variable domain (other parts from reference TRBV7-8 and TRBJ2-7): GAGVSQSPRYKVAKRGQDVALRCDPISGHVSLFWYQQALGQGPEFLTYFQNEAQLDKSGLPSDRFFAERPEGSVSTLKIQRTQQEDSAVYLCASSLWAGGYEQYFGPGTRLTVT.

The chain is built from TRBV7-9 and TRBJ2-7, with a weak D call TRBD1 (6 bases). The germline V and J ends were trimmed by 7 bases and 0 bases, with 7 bases remaining between them. CDR3 length: 12 amino acids. Germline V gene lookup returns CDR1 SEHNR and CDR2 FQNEAQ (reference sequence). The CDR3 loop reads CASKGDSYEQYF. The CDR3 coding sequence is TGTGCCAGCAAGGGGGACTCCTACGAGCAGTACTTC.

This chain links TRBV5-1 with TRBJ2-7, with 7 bases aligning to TRBD2. Trimming removed 4 bases from V and 7 bases from J; junction bases left unmatched: 8. Germline V lookup: CDR1 SGHRS, CDR2 YFSETQ. This CDR3 comprises 13 residues. CDR3 bases: TGCGCCAGCAGCCTCGCGGGAGCAGAGGAGCAGTACTTC. It specifies CASSLAGAEEQYF. The entire variable domain, with the rest obtained from reference TRBV5-1 and TRBJ2-7, is as follows: KAGVTQTPRYLIKTRGQQVTLSCSPISGHRSVSWYQQTPGQGLQFLFEYFSETQRNKGNFPGRFSGRQFSNSRSEMNVSTLELGDSALYLCASSLAGAEEQYFGPGTRLTVT.

V gene TRBV9 combines with J gene TRBJ2-1, with 10 bases aligning to TRBD2. CDR3 length: 20 amino acids. Unmatched junction bases numbered 18, after V lost 4 bases and J lost 2 bases. Germline V gene data show CDR1 as SGDLS and CDR2 as YYNGEE. CDR3 loop: CASSPAPSGREWGPYNEQFF. The CDR3 DNA reads TGTGCCAGCAGCCCCGCCCCTAGCGGGAGAGAATGGGGCCCCTACAATGAGCAGTTCTTC.

The chain is built from TRBV4-1 and TRBJ2-5, with a possible D match to TRBD1 (6 bases). There are 16 residues in the CDR3. The ends were cut back, 5 bases at V and 4 bases at J, with 20 bases in the middle. CDR1 is MGHRA, CDR2 YSYEKL, per germline. As DNA, the CDR3 is TGCGCCAGCAGCACCTCCGGGACACGTTTTGGAGAGACCCAGTACTTC. Encoded protein: CASSTSGTRFGETQYF.

V gene TRBV10-2 combines with J gene TRBJ2-7; tentative D call: TRBD2 (6 bases). Germline lookup yields CDR1 WSHSY and CDR2 SAAADI. The CDR3 length is 15 residues. Trimming took 3 bases from V and 3 from J, leaving 15 bases between them. Here the CDR3 DNA reads TGCGCCAGCAGTGATGCCGGGACTCCAATCTACGAGCAGTACTTC. As protein: CASSDAGTPIYEQYF.